Listed below are T cell receptor beta chains from one sample, sequenced in a study of blood T cell repertoires in COVID-19. Clones were sequenced by immunoSEQ multiplex PCR, and TCRdb holds only the in-frame ones, with some missing. The sample has about 130,000 clones; approximately 83% are singletons. The material sequenced was peripheral blood. The receptor set was obtained from a woman older than 75 with acute or convalescent COVID-19. CDR3s include the opening cysteine and the closing phenylalanine or tryptophan. A D gene is named only where the DNA matches it firmly. Some rows have no size entry. The others give once, few or many, or a class for an expanded clone.

j_call v_call d_call clone_size cdr3_aa cdr3_nt
TRBJ2-3 TRBV19 TRBD1 - CASSPRGLATDTQYF TGTGCCAGTAGTCCCAGGGGGCTTGCCACAGATACGCAGTATTTT
TRBJ2-3 TRBV9 - - CASSVDNREMDTQYF TGTGCCAGCAGCGTAGACAACAGGGAGATGGATACGCAGTATTTT
TRBJ1-2 TRBV7-2 TRBD1 - CASSYLDRAGYTF TGTGCCAGCAGCTACCTCGACAGGGCTGGCTACACCTTC
TRBJ2-3 TRBV11-2 TRBD2 - CASKPGGRGGGGDTQYF TGTGCCAGCAAACCGGGGGGGCGGGGGGGCGGTGGAGATACGCAGTATTTT
TRBJ1-5 TRBV28 - - CASSLRQGGQPQHF TGTGCCAGCAGTCTCAGACAAGGAGGTCAGCCCCAGCATTTT
TRBJ1-1 TRBV6-5 TRBD1 - CASSSSTGRTEAFF TGTGCCAGCAGTTCCTCGACAGGGCGCACTGAAGCTTTCTTT
TRBJ1-2 TRBV12-3/TRBV12-4 - - CASSFRTGSGYTF TGTGCCAGCAGTTTCCGAACAGGGTCAGGCTACACCTTC
TRBJ1-5 TRBV19 TRBD1 - CATAWDRGQPQHF TGTGCCACTGCCTGGGACAGGGGACAGCCCCAGCATTTT
TRBJ2-7 TRBV11-2 - - CASSGTFSSYEQYF TGTGCCAGTTCCGGGACTTTTAGCTCCTACGAGCAGTACTTC
TRBJ1-1 TRBV5-1 TRBD1 - CASSSAPPGTGDTEAFF TGCGCCAGCAGCTCTGCCCCACCGGGGACAGGGGACACTGAAGCTTTCTTT
TRBJ2-2 TRBV2 TRBD2 - CARRRPPGGGANTGELFF TGTGCCCGCAGGAGGCCCCCGGGCGGGGGGGCCAACACCGGGGAGCTGTTTTTT
TRBJ1-2 TRBV18 - - CASSPPGTFNYGYTF TGTGCCAGCTCGCCCCCCGGGACATTCAACTATGGCTACACCTTC
TRBJ2-3 TRBV6-1 - - CASSEARTGNTDTQYF TGTGCCAGCAGTGAAGCGCGCACAGGGAACACAGATACGCAGTATTTT
TRBJ2-2 TRBV6-5 TRBD2 few CASTPLAGLTGELFF TGTGCCAGCACCCCCTTAGCGGGACTCACCGGGGAGCTGTTTTTT
TRBJ1-1 TRBV5-6 - - CASSFEQGRNTEAFF TGTGCCAGCAGCTTCGAACAGGGCCGGAACACTGAAGCTTTCTTT
TRBJ1-4 TRBV5-1 - few CASSSGEPGEKLFF TGCGCCAGCAGCTCCGGAGAACCGGGTGAAAAACTGTTTTTT
TRBJ1-1 TRBV5-5 TRBD1 - CASSSQGGLANTEAFF TGTGCCAGCAGCTCACAGGGGGGTTTGGCGAACACTGAAGCTTTCTTT
TRBJ2-2 TRBV15 TRBD1 - CATSRDGTDNTGELFF TGTGCCACCAGCAGAGATGGGACAGACAACACCGGGGAGCTGTTTTTT
TRBJ1-4 TRBV14 - - CASSQVRSSPLFF TGTGCCAGCAGCCAAGTGAGGTCTAGCCCCCTGTTTTTT
TRBJ2-1 TRBV5-4 TRBD2 - CASSLGGGSSYNEQFF TGTGCCAGCAGCTTGGGGGGCGGGAGCTCCTACAATGAGCAGTTCTTC
TRBJ1-5 TRBV4-1 TRBD1 - CASSPRQGGGQPQHF TGCGCCAGCAGCCCGAGACAGGGCGGTGGACAGCCCCAGCATTTT
TRBJ2-7 TRBV5-1 TRBD1 - CASSTLTGANYEQYF TGCGCCAGCAGCACGTTGACAGGGGCGAACTACGAGCAGTACTTC
TRBJ1-3 TRBV7-2 TRBD1 few CASSLAGTAGNTIYF TGTGCCAGCAGCTTAGCGGGGACAGCTGGAAACACCATATATTTT
TRBJ1-2 TRBV3-1/TRBV3-2 TRBD1 - CASSQNRGGPYGYTF TGTGCCAGCAGCCAGAACAGGGGTGGCCCATATGGCTACACCTTC
TRBJ2-7 TRBV7-2 - - CASRDWNLYEQYF TGTGCCAGCAGGGACTGGAATCTATACGAGCAGTACTTC
TRBJ1-1 TRBV18 - - CASSPLERINTEAFF TGTGCCAGCTCACCACTTGAGAGAATTAACACTGAAGCTTTCTTT
TRBJ2-7 TRBV29-1 TRBD1 - CSVEENRGSEQYF TGCAGCGTTGAAGAGAACAGGGGATCCGAGCAGTACTTC
TRBJ2-1 TRBV5-1 - - CASSLLQGSYNEQFF TGCGCCAGCAGCTTATTACAGGGCTCCTACAATGAGCAGTTCTTC